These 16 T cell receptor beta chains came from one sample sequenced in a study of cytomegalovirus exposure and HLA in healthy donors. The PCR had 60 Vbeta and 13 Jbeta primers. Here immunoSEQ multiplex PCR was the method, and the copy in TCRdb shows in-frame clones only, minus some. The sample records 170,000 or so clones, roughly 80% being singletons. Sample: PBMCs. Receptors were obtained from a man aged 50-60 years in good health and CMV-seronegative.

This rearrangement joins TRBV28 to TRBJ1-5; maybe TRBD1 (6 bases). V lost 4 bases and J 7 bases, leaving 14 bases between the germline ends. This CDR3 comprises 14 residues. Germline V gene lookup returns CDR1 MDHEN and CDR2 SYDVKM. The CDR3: CASSSGGLGQPQHF. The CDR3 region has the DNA TGTGCCAGCAGTTCGGGGGGGCTAGGACAGCCCCAGCATTTT.

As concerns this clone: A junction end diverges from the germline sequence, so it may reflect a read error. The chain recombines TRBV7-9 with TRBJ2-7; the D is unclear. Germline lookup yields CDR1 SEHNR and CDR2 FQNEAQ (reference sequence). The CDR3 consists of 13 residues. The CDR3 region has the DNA TGTTCCAGCAGCTTACTCCCTTCCTACGAGCAGTACTTC. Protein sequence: CSSSLLPSYEQYF.

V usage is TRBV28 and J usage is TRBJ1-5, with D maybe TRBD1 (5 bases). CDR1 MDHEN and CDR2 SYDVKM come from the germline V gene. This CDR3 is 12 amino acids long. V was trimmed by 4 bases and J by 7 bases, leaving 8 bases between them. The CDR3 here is CASSSGVQPQHF. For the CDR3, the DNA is TGTGCCAGCAGTTCGGGGGTGCAGCCCCAGCATTTT. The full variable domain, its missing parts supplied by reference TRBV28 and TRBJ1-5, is DVKVTQSSRYLVKRTGEKVFLECVQDMDHENMFWYRQDPGLGLRLIYFSYDVKMKEKGDIPEGYSVSREKKERFSLILESASTNQTSMYLCASSSGVQPQHFGDGTRLSIL.

The CDR3 loop is CASSMDGGQGNIQYF. The DNA for the CDR3 is TGTGCCAGTAGTATGGATGGGGGACAGGGGAACATTCAGTACTTC. This chain links TRBV19 with TRBJ2-4; the match to TRBD1 covers 10 bases. V dropped 3 bases and J dropped 7; count of bases not matched to a gene: 6. There are 15 residues in the CDR3. Per the germline V gene, CDR1 is LNHDA and CDR2 is SQIVND (reference sequence).

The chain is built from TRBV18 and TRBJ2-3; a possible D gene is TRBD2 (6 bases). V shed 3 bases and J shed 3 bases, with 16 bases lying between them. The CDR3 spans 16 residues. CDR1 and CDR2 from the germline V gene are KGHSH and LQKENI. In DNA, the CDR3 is TGTGCCAGCTCACCGGGGGGAAAGATAATTACAGATACGCAGTATTTT. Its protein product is CASSPGGKIITDTQYF.

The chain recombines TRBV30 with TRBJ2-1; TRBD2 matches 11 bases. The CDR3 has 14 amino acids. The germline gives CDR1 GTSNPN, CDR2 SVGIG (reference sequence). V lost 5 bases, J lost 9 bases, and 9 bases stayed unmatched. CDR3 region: CAWVRLAGFSEQFF. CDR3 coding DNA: TGTGCCTGGGTTAGACTAGCGGGATTTAGTGAGCAGTTCTTC.

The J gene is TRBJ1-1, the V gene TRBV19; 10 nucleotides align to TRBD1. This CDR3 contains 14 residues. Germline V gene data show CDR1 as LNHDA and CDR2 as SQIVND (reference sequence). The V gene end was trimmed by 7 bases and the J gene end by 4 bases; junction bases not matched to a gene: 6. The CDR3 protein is CASTDRGRVTEAFF. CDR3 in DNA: TGTGCCAGTACTGACAGGGGGCGCGTCACTGAAGCTTTCTTT. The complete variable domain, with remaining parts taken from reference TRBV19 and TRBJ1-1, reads DGGITQSPKYLFRKEGQNVTLSCEQNLNHDAMYWYRQDPGQGLRLIYYSQIVNDFQKGDIAEGYSVSREKKESFPLTVTSAQKNPTAFYLCASTDRGRVTEAFFGQGTRLTVV.

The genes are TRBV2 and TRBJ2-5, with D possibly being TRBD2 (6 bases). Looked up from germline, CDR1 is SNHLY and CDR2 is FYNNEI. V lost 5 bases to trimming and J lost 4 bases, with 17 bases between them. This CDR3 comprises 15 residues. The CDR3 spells CASSPAGSPRETQYF. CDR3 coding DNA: TGTGCCAGCAGTCCTGCGGGGTCCCCGAGAGAGACCCAGTACTTC.

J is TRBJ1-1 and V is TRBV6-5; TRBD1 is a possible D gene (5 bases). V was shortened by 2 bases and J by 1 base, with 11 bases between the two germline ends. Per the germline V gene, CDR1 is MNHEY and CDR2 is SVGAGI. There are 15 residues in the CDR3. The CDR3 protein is CASSYRSGGNTEAFF. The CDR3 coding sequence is TGTGCCAGCAGTTACCGTTCGGGGGGGAACACTGAAGCTTTCTTT.

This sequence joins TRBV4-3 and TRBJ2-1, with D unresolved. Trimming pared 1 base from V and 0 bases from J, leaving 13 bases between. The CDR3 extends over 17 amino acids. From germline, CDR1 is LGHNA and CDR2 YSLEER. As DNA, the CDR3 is TGCGCCAGCAGCCAAGGTCCCCCCGTTAGCTCCTACAATGAGCAGTTCTTC. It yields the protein CASSQGPPVSSYNEQFF.

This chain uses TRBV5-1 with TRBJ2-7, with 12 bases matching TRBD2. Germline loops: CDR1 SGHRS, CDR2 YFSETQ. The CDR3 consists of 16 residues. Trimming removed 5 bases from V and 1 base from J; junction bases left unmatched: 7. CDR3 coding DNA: TGCGCCAGCAGGTCTAGCGGGGGGGCGGGGTCCTACGAGCAGTACTTC. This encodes CASRSSGGAGSYEQYF.

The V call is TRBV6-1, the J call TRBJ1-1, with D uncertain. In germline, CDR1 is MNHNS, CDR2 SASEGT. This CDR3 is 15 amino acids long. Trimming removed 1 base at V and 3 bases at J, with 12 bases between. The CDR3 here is CASSEVSGGHTEAFF. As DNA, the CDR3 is TGTGCCAGCAGTGAAGTCAGCGGAGGGCACACTGAAGCTTTCTTT.

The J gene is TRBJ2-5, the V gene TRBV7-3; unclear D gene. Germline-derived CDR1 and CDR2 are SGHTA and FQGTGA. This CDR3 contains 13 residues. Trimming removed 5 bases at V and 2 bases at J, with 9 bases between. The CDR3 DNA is TGTGCCAGCAGCGCGGCCTATCAAGAGACCCAGTACTTC. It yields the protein CASSAAYQETQYF.

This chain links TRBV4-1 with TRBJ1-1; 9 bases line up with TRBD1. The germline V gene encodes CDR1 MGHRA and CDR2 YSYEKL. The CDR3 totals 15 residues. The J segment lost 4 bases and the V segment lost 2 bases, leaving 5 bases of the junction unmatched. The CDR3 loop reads CASSQRGQGTTEAFF. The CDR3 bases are TGCGCCAGCAGCCAACGGGGACAGGGTACCACTGAAGCTTTCTTT.

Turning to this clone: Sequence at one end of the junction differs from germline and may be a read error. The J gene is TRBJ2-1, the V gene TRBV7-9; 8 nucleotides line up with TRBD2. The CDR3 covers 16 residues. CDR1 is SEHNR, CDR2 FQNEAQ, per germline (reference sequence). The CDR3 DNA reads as TGTTCCAGCAGCTTGGGGGGCGGGAGGTCCTACAATGAGCAGTTCTTC. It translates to CSSSLGGGRSYNEQFF.

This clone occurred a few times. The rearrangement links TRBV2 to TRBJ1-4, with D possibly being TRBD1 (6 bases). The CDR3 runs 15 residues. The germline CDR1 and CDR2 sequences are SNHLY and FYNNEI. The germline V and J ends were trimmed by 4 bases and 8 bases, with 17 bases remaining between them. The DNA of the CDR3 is TGTGCCAGCAGTGTTGGGACAACACCCCGGGAAAAACTGTTTTTT. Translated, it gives CASSVGTTPREKLFF.